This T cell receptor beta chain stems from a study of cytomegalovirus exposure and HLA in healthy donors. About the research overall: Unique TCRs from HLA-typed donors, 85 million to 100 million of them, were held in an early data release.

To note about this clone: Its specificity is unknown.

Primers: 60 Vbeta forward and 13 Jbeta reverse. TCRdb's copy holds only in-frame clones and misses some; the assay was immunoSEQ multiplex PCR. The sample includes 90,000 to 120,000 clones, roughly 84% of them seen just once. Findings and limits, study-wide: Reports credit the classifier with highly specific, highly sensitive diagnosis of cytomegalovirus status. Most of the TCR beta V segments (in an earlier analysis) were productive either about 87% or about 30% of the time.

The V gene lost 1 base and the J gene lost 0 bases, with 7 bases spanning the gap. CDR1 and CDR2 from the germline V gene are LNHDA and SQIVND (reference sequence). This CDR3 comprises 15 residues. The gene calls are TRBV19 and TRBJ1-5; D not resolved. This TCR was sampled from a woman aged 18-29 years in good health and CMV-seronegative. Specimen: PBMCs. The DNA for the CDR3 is TGTGCCAGTAGTATAGTTCCTTATAGCAATCAGCCCCAGCATTTT. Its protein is CASSIVPYSNQPQHF.